The 20 T cell receptor beta chains below come from one sample, sequenced in a study of T cell responses to AZD1222 COVID-19 vaccine. Repertoires were generated with immunoSEQ multiplex PCR, while TCRdb's copy carries only in-frame clones and drops some. Among about 110,000 clones listed, 89% were seen once. The sample in question was peripheral blood, obtained on day 0 of AZD1222 vaccination. The receptors here all came from an adult in good health.

The V gene is TRBV6-2 or TRBV6-3, the J gene TRBJ2-7; D ambiguous. Germline V gene lookup returns CDR1 MNHEY and CDR2 SVGEGT. The CDR3 loop spans 11 amino acids. V lost 5 bases, J lost 9 bases, and 11 bases lay in between. The CDR3 DNA reads TGTGCCAGCAGTCCCCCCGGTGGGCAGTACTTC. It yields the protein CASSPPGGQYF.

V is TRBV5-1 and J is TRBJ2-1; 10 bases line up with TRBD2. V trimming: 3 bases; J trimming: 4 bases; junction bases outside the gene matches: 4. This CDR3 has 15 amino acids. Germline loops: CDR1 SGHRS, CDR2 YFSETQ. The DNA of the CDR3 is TGCGCCAGCAGCTGGACTAGCGGAGGATACAATGAGCAGTTCTTC. Amino acid sequence: CASSWTSGGYNEQFF.

This chain links TRBV6-5 with TRBJ2-7; D possibly uses TRBD1 or TRBD2 (5 bases each). Trimming left V 2 bases short and J 2 bases short, with 13 bases between. The CDR3 contains 15 residues. The germline V gene has CDR1 MNHEY and CDR2 SVGAGI. The CDR3 is CASSYPGTGTYEQYF. CDR3 DNA: TGTGCCAGCAGTTACCCCGGGACGGGAACCTACGAGCAGTACTTC.

The chain joins TRBV5-1 to TRBJ2-2; TRBD2 matches 7 bases. V lost 3 bases to trimming and J lost 0 bases; unmatched junction nucleotides: 5. CDR3 size: 16 residues. Germline CDR1 and CDR2: SGHRS and YFSETQ. CDR3 coding DNA: TGCGCCAGCAGCTCGGCTAGCGGACCGAACACCGGGGAGCTGTTTTTT. This gives the protein CASSSASGPNTGELFF.

J is TRBJ1-1 and V is TRBV5-5; 9 bases line up with TRBD1. CDR3 length: 18 residues. Trimming cost V 3 bases and J 7 bases; bases outside gene matches: 19. CDR1 and CDR2 (germline): SGHKS, YYEKEE (reference sequence). CDR3 DNA sequence: TGTGCCAGCAGCTGGGGACAGGGCCTCCGAGTGATGGTTAATGAAGCTTTCTTT. Translation: CASSWGQGLRVMVNEAFF.

This clone was detected only a few times. The CDR3 loop reads CASSRRQGRVTGELFF. The CDR3, as DNA: TGTGCCAGTAGTAGGAGACAGGGCAGGGTCACCGGGGAGCTGTTTTTT. The chain couples TRBV19 to TRBJ2-2; 7 nucleotides agree with TRBD1. The CDR3 runs 16 residues. Germline trimming cut 4 bases from V and 4 bases from J; bases unmatched to any gene: 9. Germline V gene lookup returns CDR1 LNHDA and CDR2 SQIVND (reference sequence).

This rearrangement joins TRBV30 to TRBJ2-1; D is perhaps TRBD1 or TRBD2 (7 bases each). CDR1 and CDR2 from the germline V gene are GTSNPN and SVGIG (reference sequence). The V end lost 0 bases, the J end lost 8 bases, and 14 bases lay between the germline ends. The CDR3 is 14 residues long. The CDR3 nucleotides read TGTGCCTGGAGTGTAGGACAGGCGGGGGATGAGCAGTTCTTC. It is translated as CAWSVGQAGDEQFF.

The chain carries TRBV6-2 or TRBV6-3 and TRBJ2-7, with TRBD1 matching over 8 bases. The germline CDR1 and CDR2 sequences are MNHEY and SVGEGT. The CDR3 is 18 amino acids. V shed 4 bases and J 4 bases; nucleotides not matched to a gene: 18. The CDR3 region is CASSSGPGTGRPLYEQYF. CDR3 sequence (DNA): TGTGCCAGCAGTTCCGGACCCGGGACAGGAAGGCCCCTATACGAGCAGTACTTC.

This chain connects TRBV18 to TRBJ1-1, with D perhaps matching TRBD1 (5 bases). Germline V gene data show CDR1 as KGHSH and CDR2 as LQKENI. The V end lost 6 bases, the J end lost 0 bases, and 11 bases lay between the germline ends. The length of the CDR3 is 14 residues. CDR3 region: CASSSDIMNTEAFF. CDR3 sequence (DNA): TGTGCCAGCTCCTCGGACATCATGAACACTGAAGCTTTCTTT.

This clone was counted a few times. The chain couples TRBV3-1 (or the pseudogene TRBV3-2) to TRBJ1-1; tentative D call: TRBD1 (5 bases). The V and J ends lost 0 bases and 12 bases respectively, with 17 bases between them. Germline V lookup: CDR1 LGHDT, CDR2 YNNKEL (reference sequence). The CDR3 totals 14 residues. This CDR3 is CASSQDPQVNSPFF. The CDR3, as DNA: TGTGCCAGCAGCCAAGATCCACAGGTAAATTCCCCTTTCTTT.

The chain uses TRBV14 and TRBJ1-2, with 9 bases aligning to TRBD1. Germline V lookup: CDR1 SGHDN, CDR2 FVKESK. Trimming at V came to 6 bases and at J to 3 bases, leaving 11 bases not matched to a gene. This CDR3 spans 16 amino acids. As DNA, the CDR3 is TGTGCCAGCAGTCCACAGGGGGCGTCGAGGGACTATGGCTACACCTTC. This codes for CASSPQGASRDYGYTF.

Turning to this clone: The junction and the germline gene differ at one end; a read error may be behind it. This rearrangement joins TRBV12-3 or TRBV12-4 to TRBJ1-4; 8 bases agree with TRBD1. This CDR3 has 12 amino acids. CDR3 in amino acids: CASSVTGVGAVF. The DNA of the CDR3 is TGTGCCAGCAGTGTGACAGGGGTCGGAGCGGTTTTT.

The rearrangement uses TRBV7-9 and TRBJ1-6; no firm D call. The CDR3 contains 14 residues. Germline CDR1 reads SEHNR; CDR2 reads FQNEAQ (reference sequence). V lost 1 base and J lost 6, with 7 bases in between. This CDR3 reads CASSLGGFNSPLHF. The CDR3 coding sequence is TGTGCCAGCAGCTTAGGCGGATTTAATTCACCCCTCCACTTT.

The V call is TRBV5-5, the J call TRBJ2-3, with 7 bases that match TRBD1. Germline lookup yields CDR1 SGHKS and CDR2 YYEKEE (reference sequence). Trimming cost V 3 bases and J 0 bases; bases outside gene matches: 10. CDR3 size: 17 residues. The CDR3 sequence: CASSYLLGTASTDTQYF. The DNA for the CDR3 is TGTGCCAGCAGCTACTTACTCGGGACAGCTAGCACAGATACGCAGTATTTT.

The chain links TRBV6-5 to TRBJ1-1; D gene ambiguous. V gave up 2 bases and J gave up 4 bases, with 11 bases separating them. Germline assignment: CDR1 MNHEY and CDR2 SVGAGI. There are 14 residues in the CDR3. In DNA, the CDR3 is TGTGCCAGCAGTTACCGAAGATGGGGCACTGAAGCTTTCTTT. This codes for CASSYRRWGTEAFF.

A single count supports this clone. The V call is TRBV11-3, the J call TRBJ1-6; TRBD1 is a possible D gene (6 bases). This CDR3 has 15 amino acids. The germline V gene encodes CDR1 SGHNT and CDR2 YENEEA. V lost 5 bases to trimming and J lost 5 bases, with 13 bases between them. This CDR3 reads CASSVRGGHNSPLHF. CDR3 nucleotides: TGTGCCAGCAGCGTTCGCGGGGGGCATAATTCACCCCTCCACTTT.

This chain connects TRBV5-4 to TRBJ2-1; 10 bases line up with TRBD2. The CDR3 length is 16 residues. Trimming removed 4 bases from V and 0 bases from J; junction bases left unmatched: 4. The germline V gene has CDR1 SGHNT and CDR2 YYREEE (reference sequence). CDR3 protein: CASSPRLAGSYNEQFF. CDR3 bases: TGTGCCAGCAGCCCGAGACTAGCGGGCTCCTACAATGAGCAGTTCTTC. The whole variable domain, remainder taken from reference TRBV5-4 and TRBJ2-1, is ETGVTQSPTHLIKTRGQQVTLRCSSQSGHNTVSWYQQALGQGPQFIFQYYREEENGRGNFPPRFSGLQFPNYSSELNVNALELDDSALYLCASSPRLAGSYNEQFFGPGTRLTVL.

This chain connects TRBV28 to TRBJ2-5, with TRBD1 matching over 7 bases. The length of the CDR3 is 14 residues. Looked up from germline, CDR1 is MDHEN and CDR2 is SYDVKM. Trimming at V came to 5 bases and at J to 6 bases, leaving 9 bases not matched to a gene. The CDR3: CASSPSTGTKTQYF. CDR3 in DNA: TGTGCCAGCAGTCCGTCGACAGGGACCAAGACCCAGTACTTC.

The chain is built from TRBV7-2 and TRBJ1-1, with unresolved D. The V end lost 1 base, the J end lost 8 bases, and 11 bases lay between the germline ends. The CDR3 extends over 13 amino acids. Germline assignment: CDR1 SGHTA and CDR2 FQGNSA. In DNA, the CDR3 is TGTGCCAGCAGCTTAGAATCCGAACTGGAAGCTTTCTTT. Amino acid sequence: CASSLESELEAFF.

V is TRBV24-1 and J is TRBJ2-5; a weak D match, TRBD1 (6 bases). Deletions cut 7 bases from V and 5 bases from J, with 13 bases between. The germline V gene encodes CDR1 KGHDR and CDR2 SFDVKD. The CDR3 totals 13 residues. CDR3 amino acids: CATRGQRGETQYF. The CDR3 DNA is TGTGCCACCAGAGGACAGCGAGGGGAGACCCAGTACTTC.